Listed below are T cell receptor beta chains from one sample, sequenced in a study of blood T cell repertoires in COVID-19. The protocol was immunoSEQ multiplex PCR, while the TCRdb copy is restricted to in-frame clones and leaves out a portion. The table includes some 120,000 clones, around nine tenths detected once. Sequenced: peripheral blood. The source of these receptors is a middle-aged man with acute or convalescent COVID-19. Both conserved end residues are trimmed from each CDR3. The order of the fields is J gene, V gene, CDR3 protein.

J: TRBJ2-7; V: TRBV9; CDR3: ASSGGGLAGSYEQY
J: TRBJ2-6; V: TRBV5-4; CDR3: ASSSGTPRSGANVLT
J: TRBJ2-5; V: TRBV24-1; CDR3: ATSDPTSGQETQY
J: TRBJ2-3; V: TRBV28; CDR3: ASSPRTSTDTQY
J: TRBJ2-7; V: TRBV11-2; CDR3: ASSLIPQLRGEQY
J: TRBJ2-2; V: TRBV7-2; CDR3: ASSLNGNTGELF
J: TRBJ1-1; V: TRBV19; CDR3: ASSILYRNTEAF
J: TRBJ1-2; V: TRBV9; CDR3: ASSVGTGLGGYT
J: TRBJ1-2; V: TRBV18; CDR3: ASSPNYGYT
J: TRBJ2-7; V: TRBV11-2; CDR3: ASSLGLAAPYEQY
J: TRBJ2-1; V: TRBV30; CDR3: AWSSRLAAGYNEQF
J: TRBJ1-1; V: TRBV19; CDR3: ASSPRVSEAF
J: TRBJ1-1; V: TRBV6-1; CDR3: ASSERFGWRPTEAF
J: TRBJ1-2; V: TRBV4-3; CDR3: ASSQDPGMRSYGYT
J: TRBJ1-1; V: TRBV29-1; CDR3: SVNTNRNTEAF
J: TRBJ2-7; V: TRBV7-9; CDR3: ASSWGQGPYEQY
J: TRBJ1-1; V: TRBV9; CDR3: ASSPGRAPPRISF
J: TRBJ1-5; V: TRBV6-5; CDR3: ASISQTSNQPQH
J: TRBJ2-3; V: TRBV11-3; CDR3: ASSRSGGLDTQY
J: TRBJ1-4; V: TRBV6-1; CDR3: ASSETTAEKLF
J: TRBJ2-2; V: TRBV2; CDR3: ASSQGFTGELF
J: TRBJ1-2; V: TRBV4-3; CDR3: ASSQEQGGFYGYT
J: TRBJ2-1; V: TRBV5-1; CDR3: ASSLGSAGEVDEQF
J: TRBJ1-3; V: TRBV29-1; CDR3: SVAWGQRGNTIY
J: TRBJ2-5; V: TRBV9; CDR3: ASSELGGAHQETQY
J: TRBJ2-3; V: TRBV5-1; CDR3: ASSLETSGSSDTQY
J: TRBJ1-4; V: TRBV6-6; CDR3: ASSRDRDNEKLF
J: TRBJ1-5; V: TRBV7-9; CDR3: ASSAAGGRNQPQH
J: TRBJ2-5; V: TRBV19; CDR3: ASSIRGETQY
J: TRBJ1-6; V: TRBV12-3/TRBV12-4; CDR3: ASSLGGNSPLH
J: TRBJ2-3; V: TRBV5-1; CDR3: ASSLAASGSTDTQY
J: TRBJ2-1; V: TRBV11-2; CDR3: ASSYPGLAGENEQF
J: TRBJ1-1; V: TRBV5-8; CDR3: ASSLVAGLEAF
J: TRBJ2-7; V: TRBV6-5; CDR3: ASSGAGGLKYEQY
J: TRBJ1-1; V: TRBV18; CDR3: ASSPPGGEGAF
J: TRBJ1-1; V: TRBV5-1; CDR3: ASSFSRAGSSTEAF
J: TRBJ2-7; V: TRBV11-3; CDR3: ASSLGTGGIYEQY
J: TRBJ2-1; V: TRBV3-1/TRBV3-2; CDR3: ASSRKGGGPYNEQF
J: TRBJ2-1; V: TRBV7-9; CDR3: ASSITSGTYNEQF